This TCR beta chain emerged from a study of technical replicates of blood from four donors. The CDR3 is 13 amino acids. Germline assignment: CDR1 SNHLY and CDR2 FYNNEI. The method was immunoSEQ multiplex PCR; TCRdb's version includes in-frame clones alone and lacks a portion of them. In the table there are about 70,000 clones, about 89% of which are singletons. This clone was observed once. The sample consisted of PBMCs. V gene TRBV2 combines with J gene TRBJ2-1; TRBD2 matches 13 bases. The TCR sequence derives from a human donor in good health. Some clones in this sample may be carry-over from other donors' samples. The CDR3 DNA is TGTGCAGCCGGGACTAGCGGGATTGATGAGCAGTTCTTC. It specifies CAAGTSGIDEQFF.